The present TCR beta chain was sequenced within a study of beta chain features in type 1 diabetes. The study, taken as a whole, reports: Insertions at VDJ junctions were less frequent in type 1 diabetes patients. These patients also deleted more nucleotides at the same junctions. An over-representation of cells with high TCR expression could result from cDNA sequencing.

With regard to this clone: As yet, its antigen is unknown.

The whole isolated RNA underwent reverse transcription, so sequencing captured expressed TCRB transcripts. On average, stem cell-like memory T cell samples had approximately 910,000 reads. Method: immunoSEQ multiplex PCR; TCRdb's copy keeps in-frame clones and lacks some. Of about 110,000 clones listed, 40% are singletons. The germline CDR1 and CDR2 sequences are SGHDT and YYEEEE. The germline V and J ends were trimmed by 4 bases and 0 bases, with 17 bases remaining between them. This CDR3 spans 17 amino acids. The chain uses TRBV5-6 and TRBJ1-5; D possibly corresponds to TRBD1 (6 bases). Sequenced input: stem cell memory CD4+ T cells from blood. This sequence was found in a woman between 18 and 29 years old in good health. CDR3 sequence reads: CASSVPSDSNSNQPQHF. CDR3 nucleotides: TGTGCCAGCAGCGTACCATCGGACAGCAATAGCAATCAGCCCCAGCATTTT.